This paragraph reports one T cell receptor beta chain. The data stem from a study of OX40 agonist ivuxolimab in advanced cancers. TCRdb keeps only in-frame clones here, not all; method: immunoSEQ multiplex PCR. The sample shows roughly 80,000 clones, 65% to 85% of them seen only once. In germline, CDR1 is MRHNA, CDR2 SNTAGT. There are 16 residues in the CDR3. V lost 0 bases to trimming and J lost 7 bases; unmatched junction nucleotides: 7. This receptor was taken from an adult with an advanced solid tumor such as melanoma, head and neck, liver or kidney cancer. The chain is built from TRBV6-4 and TRBJ2-1; TRBD2 matches at 9 bases. Sequences were derived from CD4+ or CD8+ T cells sorted from blood, sampled in a trial of the OX40 agonist ivuxolimab. CDR3 in amino acids: CASSDSGTSYLNEQFF. In DNA, the CDR3 is TGTGCCAGCAGTGACTCCGGGACTAGCTATCTTAATGAGCAGTTCTTC.